These 4 T cell receptor beta chains were sequenced from one sample in a study of cytomegalovirus exposure and HLA in healthy donors. Libraries were prepared by immunoSEQ multiplex PCR; TCRdb keeps only in-frame clonotypes and omits some of them. The sample gives 240,000 or so clones, around 85% of which show up once; 1% to 1.5% is in the top ten. The specimen was PBMCs. The receptors here all came from a woman in her 30s in good health and CMV-seropositive.

The rearrangement uses TRBV18 and TRBJ1-2; no clear D gene. There are 13 residues in the CDR3. Looked up from germline, CDR1 is KGHSH and CDR2 is LQKENI. V lost 2 bases and J 8 bases, leaving 12 bases between the germline ends. CDR3 nucleotides: TGTGCCAGCTCACCAGACCAGGCGAACGGCTACACCTTC. This gives the protein CASSPDQANGYTF. Combining the CDR3 with reference TRBV18 and TRBJ1-2 gives the whole variable domain NAGVMQNPRHLVRRRGQEARLRCSPMKGHSHVYWYRQLPEEGLKFMVYLQKENIIDESGMPKERFSAEFPKEGPSILRIQQVVRGDSAAYFCASSPDQANGYTFGSGTRLTVV.

The V call is TRBV30, the J call TRBJ2-5, with 11 bases fitting TRBD2. This CDR3 has 16 amino acids. V trimming: 0 bases; J trimming: 1 base; junction bases outside the gene matches: 4. Germline V gene sequence: CDR1 GTSNPN, CDR2 SVGIG (reference sequence). The CDR3 sequence is CAWSVRGLAGQETQYF. The CDR3 nucleotides read TGTGCCTGGAGTGTACGCGGACTAGCGGGCCAAGAGACCCAGTACTTC.

This sequence joins TRBV5-1 and TRBJ1-1; D perhaps matches TRBD1 (5 bases). Germline loops: CDR1 SGHRS, CDR2 YFSETQ. Trimming removed 0 bases at V and 6 bases at J, with 15 bases between. This CDR3 has 15 amino acids. The CDR3, as DNA: TGCGCCAGCAGCTTGGTGGTCTCGGGGGGAGCTGAAGCTTTCTTT. It yields the protein CASSLVVSGGAEAFF.

The gene calls are TRBV2 and TRBJ1-2; D ambiguous. Trimming took off 6 bases at V and 0 bases at J, with 11 bases between the two ends. Germline CDR1 is SNHLY and CDR2 is FYNNEI. The CDR3 has 14 residues. The CDR3 reads CASRRAATNYGYTF. The CDR3 bases are TGTGCCAGCAGGAGGGCAGCTACTAACTATGGCTACACCTTC.